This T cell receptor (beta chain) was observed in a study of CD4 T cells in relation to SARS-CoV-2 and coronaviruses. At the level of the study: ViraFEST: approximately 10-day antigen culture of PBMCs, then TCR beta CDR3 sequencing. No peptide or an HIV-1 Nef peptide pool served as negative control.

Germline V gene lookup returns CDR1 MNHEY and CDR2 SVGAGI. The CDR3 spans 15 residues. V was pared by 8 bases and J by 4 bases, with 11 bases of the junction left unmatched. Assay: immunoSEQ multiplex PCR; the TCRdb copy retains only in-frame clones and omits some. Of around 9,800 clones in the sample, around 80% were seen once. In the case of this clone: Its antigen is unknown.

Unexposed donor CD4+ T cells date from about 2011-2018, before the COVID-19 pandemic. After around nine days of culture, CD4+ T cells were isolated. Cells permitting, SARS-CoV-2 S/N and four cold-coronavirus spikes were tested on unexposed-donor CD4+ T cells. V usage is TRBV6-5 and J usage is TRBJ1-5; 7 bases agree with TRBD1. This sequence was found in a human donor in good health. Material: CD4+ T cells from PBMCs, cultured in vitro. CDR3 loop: CASFVGGQTNQPQHF. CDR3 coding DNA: TGTGCCAGCTTCGTAGGGGGACAGACAAATCAGCCCCAGCATTTT.